This paragraph covers one T cell receptor (beta chain) sequence. The same CDR3 is also encoded by other DNA sequences in this sample. The sample comes from a study of shared clonotypes between healthy human individuals. For sorted subsets, about 200 ng DNA per replicate equaled about 30,000 T cell genomes. The repertoire was sequenced with immunoSEQ multiplex PCR; TCRdb's copy has only in-frame clones and lacks some. Altogether more than 2 million clones are present, 90% to 96% being singletons, with the ten largest covering approximately 0.13%. Sequenced sample: naive CD4+ T cells sorted from blood. The subset was: CD45RA+ positively selected. The clonotype originates from a man younger than 35 in good health.

CDR3 in amino acids: CASSQGQNTEAFF. CDR3 sequence (DNA): TGTGCCAGCAGCCAAGGACAGAACACTGAAGCTTTCTTT. J is TRBJ1-1 and V is TRBV5-4, with D tentatively TRBD1 (5 bases). With 4 bases removed from V and 1 base from J, the gap between germline ends came to 8 bases. The CDR3 covers 13 residues. CDR1 SGHNT and CDR2 YYREEE come from the germline V gene (reference sequence).